A selection of T cell receptor beta chains follows, all from one sample in a study of T cell responses to AZD1222 COVID-19 vaccine. Sequencing used immunoSEQ multiplex PCR; TCRdb keeps in-frame clones, though not all of them. Among some 150,000 clones listed, roughly four fifths were seen once. The sequencing here drew on peripheral blood, taken on day 0 of MenACWY control vaccination. The receptors shown here come from an adult in good health. Both conserved end residues are part of each CDR3. A D gene is named only where the DNA matches it firmly. The listing skips clone size in some rows; elsewhere it reads once, few, many or a size class.

d_gene: NA
len: 14
v_gene: TRBV27
j_gene: TRBJ1-3
abundance: NA
CDR3nt: TGTGCCAGCAGTTCGGGTCGCTCTGGAAACACCATATATTTT
CDR3aa: CASSSGRSGNTIYF

d_gene: TRBD1
len: 15
v_gene: TRBV30
j_gene: TRBJ1-2
abundance: few
CDR3nt: TGTGCCTGGAGTAAACAGGGGGCCGGGAACTATGGCTACACCTTC
CDR3aa: CAWSKQGAGNYGYTF

d_gene: TRBD1
len: 15
v_gene: TRBV7-9
j_gene: TRBJ1-5
abundance: NA
CDR3nt: TGTGCCAGCAGCTTAGGGACAGGGAGGAATCAGCCCCAGCATTTT
CDR3aa: CASSLGTGRNQPQHF

d_gene: NA
len: 14
v_gene: TRBV27
j_gene: TRBJ2-6
abundance: few
CDR3nt: TGTGCCAGCAGTTTATCGGCTGGGGCCAACGTCCTGACTTTC
CDR3aa: CASSLSAGANVLTF

d_gene: NA
len: 14
v_gene: TRBV5-1
j_gene: TRBJ2-3
abundance: NA
CDR3nt: TGCGCCAGCAGGGCCGGGGCCCTCACAGATACGCAGTATTTT
CDR3aa: CASRAGALTDTQYF

d_gene: TRBD2
len: 17
v_gene: TRBV19
j_gene: TRBJ2-5
abundance: NA
CDR3nt: TGTGCCAGTAGTCCCGGACTAGCGGGGGCCCGGTGGGAGACCCAGTACTTC
CDR3aa: CASSPGLAGARWETQYF

d_gene: NA
len: 17
v_gene: TRBV16
j_gene: TRBJ1-3
abundance: NA
CDR3nt: TGTGCCAGCAGCCAATTAAATCAGGACTACTCTGGAAACACCATATATTTT
CDR3aa: CASSQLNQDYSGNTIYF

d_gene: TRBD1
len: 16
v_gene: TRBV15
j_gene: TRBJ2-7
abundance: NA
CDR3nt: TGTGCCACCAGCAGCCAAGTCGGGACAGGCTCCTACGAGCAGTACTTC
CDR3aa: CATSSQVGTGSYEQYF

d_gene: TRBD1
len: 16
v_gene: TRBV6-2/TRBV6-3
j_gene: TRBJ1-6
abundance: NA
CDR3nt: TGTGCCAGCAGTACCCTCCAGGGGGCAAGGAATTCACCCCTCCACTTT
CDR3aa: CASSTLQGARNSPLHF

d_gene: NA
len: 14
v_gene: TRBV14
j_gene: TRBJ1-2
abundance: NA
CDR3nt: TGTGCCAGCAGCCAAGACTCTACAGGTCGCGGCTACACCTTC
CDR3aa: CASSQDSTGRGYTF

d_gene: NA
len: 15
v_gene: TRBV10-2
j_gene: TRBJ1-6
abundance: NA
CDR3nt: TGCGCCAGCAGGCAGGTTATAACCGCGGGTTCACCCCTCCACTTT
CDR3aa: CASRQVITAGSPLHF

d_gene: NA
len: 10
v_gene: TRBV6-1
j_gene: TRBJ1-1
abundance: NA
CDR3nt: TGTGCCAGCAAGGGCCCTGAAGCTTTCTTT
CDR3aa: CASKGPEAFF

d_gene: TRBD1
len: 14
v_gene: TRBV7-9
j_gene: TRBJ2-5
abundance: NA
CDR3nt: TGTGCCAGCAGCTTAGCAGGGGGCTTCGAGACCCAGTACTTC
CDR3aa: CASSLAGGFETQYF

d_gene: NA
len: 14
v_gene: TRBV2
j_gene: TRBJ1-1
abundance: NA
CDR3nt: TGTGCCAGCAGTGTTAACAGGAAGAACACTGAAGCTTTCTTT
CDR3aa: CASSVNRKNTEAFF

d_gene: NA
len: 13
v_gene: TRBV2
j_gene: TRBJ1-5
abundance: NA
CDR3nt: TGTGCCAGCAGTGGACAACCCAATCAGCCCCAGCATTTT
CDR3aa: CASSGQPNQPQHF

d_gene: TRBD1
len: 15
v_gene: TRBV3-1/TRBV3-2
j_gene: TRBJ2-2
abundance: NA
CDR3nt: TGTGCCAGCAGCCAAGGACAGGGGGCAGTCGGGGAGCTGTTTTTT
CDR3aa: CASSQGQGAVGELFF

d_gene: NA
len: 13
v_gene: TRBV10-1
j_gene: TRBJ1-2
abundance: NA
CDR3nt: TGCGCCAGCAGTGCGACAAGAAACTATGGCTACACCTTC
CDR3aa: CASSATRNYGYTF

d_gene: TRBD1
len: 16
v_gene: TRBV5-6
j_gene: TRBJ2-7
abundance: NA
CDR3nt: TGTGCCAGCAGCTCCGGGACAGGGTCCTACTTCTACGAGCAGTACTTC
CDR3aa: CASSSGTGSYFYEQYF

d_gene: NA
len: 16
v_gene: TRBV18
j_gene: TRBJ2-2
abundance: NA
CDR3nt: TGTGCCAGCTCACCGTTGTTGGCAGGGAATGCCGGGGAGCTGTTTTTT
CDR3aa: CASSPLLAGNAGELFF

d_gene: NA
len: 15
v_gene: TRBV6-5
j_gene: TRBJ2-1
abundance: NA
CDR3nt: TGTGCCAGCAGTTACGCTAGGGGGTACAACAATGAGCAGTTCTTC
CDR3aa: CASSYARGYNNEQFF

d_gene: NA
len: 12
v_gene: TRBV6-2/TRBV6-3
j_gene: TRBJ2-7
abundance: NA
CDR3nt: TGTGCCAGCAGCTTTACCAGCTACGAGCAGTACTTC
CDR3aa: CASSFTSYEQYF

d_gene: NA
len: 15
v_gene: TRBV11-2
j_gene: TRBJ1-5
abundance: NA
CDR3nt: TGTGCCAGCAGCCGAGACAGTTGGGGCAATCAGCCCCAGCATTTT
CDR3aa: CASSRDSWGNQPQHF

d_gene: NA
len: 16
v_gene: TRBV19
j_gene: TRBJ1-5
abundance: NA
CDR3nt: TGTGCCAGTAACCCCCGTCCAACCCAGAGCAATCAGCCCCAGCATTTT
CDR3aa: CASNPRPTQSNQPQHF